This TCR beta chain is from a study of PD-1 blockade in classical Hodgkin lymphoma. As to this clone: Its antigen is currently unknown.

Time point given: cycle 4 day 1 (C4D1), after more than 5 weeks of nivolumab. Every patient relapsed after autologous stem cell transplantation, and brentuximab vedotin exposure varied. Whole-study findings and limits: Compared with baseline, CD4+ but not CD8+ TCR diversity had risen significantly by C4D1. Nothing has yet pinned down what causes the repertoire differences, possibly disease activity or prior therapy.

Clones were sequenced by immunoSEQ multiplex PCR, and TCRdb holds only the in-frame ones, with some missing. The sample holds around 30,000 clones; about 82% are singletons and the top ten take under 20%. With 5 bases clipped from V and 7 bases from J, the junction kept 11 bases outside the gene matches. This CDR3 comprises 15 residues. CDR1 and CDR2 from the germline V gene are LNHDA and SQIVND (reference sequence). The TCR was taken from a human donor with classical Hodgkin lymphoma. V usage is TRBV19 and J usage is TRBJ2-7; 10 nucleotides match TRBD2. The specimen was peripheral blood mononuclear cells (PBMCs), collected before the fourth cycle of nivolumab. For the CDR3, the DNA is TGTGCCAGTAGTGTAACAGCGGGAGGGCCGGGTGAGCAGTACTTC. It translates to CASSVTAGGPGEQYF.